The 32 T cell receptor beta chains presented below share a single source sample, sequenced in a study of T cells in Graves' hyperthyroidism and ophthalmopathy. Amplification targeted TCR beta CDR3 regions from RNA transcripts. Using the HTBI primer set, a first-round RT-PCR was run on the TCR CDR3. Via MiXCR, TCRdb re-called the multiplex PCR reads, giving one row per CDR3 protein. The sample has about 500,000 distinct CDR3 sequences; 16% are singletons. Material for sequencing was blood. These receptors were collected from a woman aged 18 to 35 with Graves' hyperthyroidism.

This clonotype was counted many times. The chain carries TRBV27 and TRBJ1-2; 9 nucleotides match TRBD1. This CDR3 comprises 14 residues. V lost 3 bases, J lost 3 bases, and 2 bases stayed unmatched. Germline loops: CDR1 MNHEY, CDR2 SMNVEV (reference sequence). CDR3 sequence: CASSLTGGDYGYTF. The CDR3 bases are TGTGCCAGCAGTTTGACAGGGGGGGACTATGGCTACACCTTC.

This clonotype was observed a handful of times. The V gene is TRBV14, the J gene TRBJ2-5, with TRBD2 matching over 12 bases. Trimming removed 2 bases from V and 1 base from J; junction bases left unmatched: 8. Germline V gene sequence: CDR1 SGHDN, CDR2 FVKESK. The CDR3 is 18 amino acids. The CDR3 is CASSQLTSGSLPQETQYF. CDR3 DNA: TGTGCCAGCAGCCAATTGACTAGCGGGAGTCTACCCCAAGAGACCCAGTACTTC. The whole variable domain, remainder taken from reference TRBV14 and TRBJ2-5, is EAGVTQFPSHSVIEKGQTVTLRCDPISGHDNLYWYRRVMGKEIKFLLHFVKESKQDESGMPNNRFLAERTGGTYSTLKVQPAELEDSGVYFCASSQLTSGSLPQETQYFGPGTRLLVL.

This clonotype was found a few times. The rearrangement uses TRBV20-1 and TRBJ1-1; D gene uncertain. This CDR3 region has 13 residues. The V end was cut by 2 bases, the J end by 3 bases, with 10 bases between. Germline-derived CDR1 and CDR2 are DFQATT and SNEGSKA (reference sequence). This CDR3 reads CSARKDRYTEAFF. CDR3 DNA: TGCAGTGCTAGAAAAGACCGGTACACTGAAGCTTTCTTT.

The chain has TRBV3-1 and TRBJ2-5; the D is unclear. CDR3 length: 14 amino acids. Germline CDR1 LGHDT, CDR2 YNNKEL (reference sequence). The ends were cut back, 4 bases at V and 2 bases at J, with 11 bases in the middle. CDR3 loop: CASSLRTQQETQYF. DNA for the CDR3: TGTGCCAGCAGCCTACGGACCCAGCAAGAGACCCAGTACTTC.

V and J are TRBV20-1 and TRBJ1-3; D is undetermined. The germline V gene encodes CDR1 DFQATT and CDR2 SNEGSKA (reference sequence). The CDR3 has 14 amino acids. Trimming left V 8 bases short and J 4 bases short, with 18 bases between. The CDR3 nucleotides are TGCAGTACCCGGCTAATCCGGGGAGGAAACACCATATATTTT. It specifies CSTRLIRGGNTIYF.

This clonotype occurred many times. This chain links TRBV2 with TRBJ1-2, with 8 bases lining up with TRBD1. Germline V lookup: CDR1 SNHLY, CDR2 FYNNEI. Unmatched junction bases numbered 4, after V lost 4 bases and J lost 3 bases. The CDR3 is 14 residues long. Written as DNA, the CDR3 is TGTGCCAGCAGTGGTGACAGGGGAGACTATGGCTACACCTTC. This translates into CASSGDRGDYGYTF.

This clonotype was recorded at least ten times. The V and J genes are TRBV25-1 and TRBJ1-5; weak D call: TRBD1 (6 bases). Deletions cut 6 bases from V and 5 bases from J, with 20 bases between. This CDR3 is built from 16 residues. From germline, CDR1 is MGHDK and CDR2 SYGVNS. The CDR3 protein is CASSDRTANSYQPQHF. The DNA for the CDR3 is TGTGCCAGCAGCGACCGGACAGCGAATTCCTATCAGCCCCAGCATTTT.

The J gene is TRBJ2-1, the V gene TRBV5-1; D gene unclear. The CDR3 is 15 residues long. Germline lookup yields CDR1 SGHRS and CDR2 YFSETQ. V was clipped by 2 bases and J by 2 bases, with 11 bases between them. The CDR3 nucleotides read TGCGCCAGCAGCTTCGTGGGCGGCACCTACAATGAGCAGTTCTTC. Translating gives CASSFVGGTYNEQFF.

For this clonotype: This may be a read error, as it is one base from a much larger clone. The rearrangement uses TRBV11-3 and TRBJ2-7, with TRBD1 matching over 7 bases. Looked up from germline, CDR1 is SGHNT and CDR2 is YENEEA. The CDR3 sequence is 15 residues long. The CDR3: CASSLTGTVSYELYF. CDR3 nucleotides: TGTGCCAGCAGCTTAACCGGGACAGTTTCCTACGAGCTGTACTTC.

The chain couples TRBV29-1 to TRBJ2-1; D is undetermined. From germline, CDR1 is SQVTM and CDR2 ANQGSEA. V was clipped by 5 bases and J by 2 bases, with 7 bases between them. The CDR3 spans 12 residues. The CDR3 DNA reads TGCAGCGTTCGGATTGCCTACAATGAGCAGTTCTTC. It translates to CSVRIAYNEQFF.

The gene calls are TRBV24-1 and TRBJ2-7; 8 bases match TRBD1. Germline loops: CDR1 KGHDR, CDR2 SFDVKD. Unmatched junction bases numbered 0, after V lost 3 bases and J lost 0 bases. The CDR3 length is 14 residues. This CDR3 reads CATSDDRGSYEQYF. The CDR3 region has the DNA TGTGCCACCAGTGATGACAGGGGCTCCTACGAGCAGTACTTC.

Concerning this clonotype: The germline gene is not matched at one end of the junction; a read error may be the cause. The rearrangement uses TRBV5-1 and TRBJ2-7; the D gene is possibly TRBD1 (5 bases). The CDR3 sequence is 16 residues long. Germline V CDR1 and CDR2: SGHRS, YFSETQ. The CDR3 region is CASSLRVIKGSYEPYF. The DNA of the CDR3 is TGTGCCAGCAGCTTGCGTGTAATTAAGGGGTCCTACGAGCCGTACTTC.

This clonotype was seen at least ten times. V and J are TRBV20-1 and TRBJ2-3, with 11 bases fitting TRBD2. The junction had 3 bases not matched to a gene; V was cut back by 5 bases and J by 2 bases. Germline assignment: CDR1 DFQATT and CDR2 SNEGSKA (reference sequence). This CDR3 has 14 amino acids. CDR3 residues: CSASTSGVTDTQYF. CDR3 coding DNA: TGCAGTGCTTCGACTAGCGGGGTCACAGATACGCAGTATTTT.

This clonotype occurred many times. The genes are TRBV11-3 and TRBJ2-1; D unresolved. The CDR3 has 12 residues. The germline CDR1 and CDR2 sequences are SGHNT and YENEEA. Trimming removed 5 bases from V and 9 bases from J, with 11 bases in between. The CDR3 is CASSMSGGEQFF. In DNA, the CDR3 is TGTGCCAGCAGCATGTCCGGTGGTGAGCAGTTCTTC.

This clonotype came up many times. The V gene is TRBV3-1, the J gene TRBJ2-3; no clear D. CDR3 length equals 15 residues. The V end lost 0 bases, the J end lost 0 bases, and 7 bases lay between the germline ends. CDR1 is LGHDT, CDR2 YNNKEL, per germline (reference sequence). This CDR3 is CASSQEAISTDTQYF. The CDR3 DNA follows: TGTGCCAGCAGCCAAGAGGCTATAAGCACAGATACGCAGTATTTT.

There are a few counts of this clonotype. V usage is TRBV10-3 and J usage is TRBJ2-7; 9 nucleotides agree with TRBD1. Trimming removed 4 bases from V and 4 bases from J; junction bases left unmatched: 5. This CDR3 is 14 amino acids long. From germline, CDR1 is ENHRY and CDR2 SYGVKD. The chain's CDR3 is CAISGQGGRYEQYF. In DNA form, the CDR3 reads TGTGCCATCAGTGGACAGGGGGGTCGGTACGAGCAGTACTTC.

This clonotype appeared a few times. The chain joins TRBV7-6 to TRBJ2-5; D is perhaps TRBD2 (7 bases). This CDR3 is 17 amino acids long. Trimming took off 0 bases at V and 2 bases at J, with 16 bases between the two ends. Germline-derived CDR1 and CDR2 are SGHVS and FNYEAQ. The CDR3 here is CASSLAVRGPGQETQYF. As DNA, the CDR3 is TGTGCCAGCAGCTTAGCGGTGCGGGGGCCGGGGCAAGAGACCCAGTACTTC. The whole variable domain, remainder taken from reference TRBV7-6 and TRBJ2-5, is GAGVSQSPRYKVTKRGQDVALRCDPISGHVSLYWYRQALGQGPEFLTYFNYEAQQDKSGLPNDRFSAERPEGSISTLTIQRTEQRDSAMYRCASSLAVRGPGQETQYFGPGTRLLVL.

Note on this clonotype: A single base separates this from a much larger clone, so it may be a read error. This rearrangement joins TRBV12-3 or TRBV12-4 to TRBJ2-7; 8 bases align to TRBD1. The CDR3 is 14 residues long. Trimming took 6 bases from V and 5 from J; bases not matched to a gene: 9. CDR3 sequence: CASSIGQGPHEQYF. DNA for the CDR3: TGTGCCAGCAGCATAGGACAGGGACCCCACGAGCAGTACTTC.

In DNA form, the CDR3 reads TGTGCCACCAGTGACCCCGGACAGGGAGGTAGCACAGATACGCAGTATTTT. Encoded protein: CATSDPGQGGSTDTQYF. The rearrangement links TRBV24-1 to TRBJ2-3, with TRBD1 identical over 8 bases. Germline V lookup: CDR1 KGHDR, CDR2 SFDVKD. This CDR3 is built from 17 residues. The V segment lost 4 bases and the J segment 0 bases; nucleotides outside the gene matches: 8.

This clonotype was picked up a small number of times. The rearrangement links TRBV12-5 to TRBJ1-2; tentatively, D is TRBD1 (5 bases). V was clipped by 0 bases and J by 5 bases, with 25 bases between them. The CDR3 spans 19 residues. Germline assignment: CDR1 LGHNT and CDR2 FRNRAP. CDR3 loop: CASGLVLGGPGAVRYGYTF. Written as DNA, the CDR3 is TGTGCTAGTGGTTTGGTACTCGGGGGTCCTGGGGCCGTTAGGTATGGCTACACCTTC. The full variable domain, its missing parts supplied by reference TRBV12-5 and TRBJ1-2, is DARVTQTPRHKVTEMGQEVTMRCQPILGHNTVFWYRQTMMQGLELLAYFRNRAPLDDSGMPKDRFSAEMPDATLATLKIQPSEPRDSAVYFCASGLVLGGPGAVRYGYTFGSGTRLTVV.

This clonotype was observed many times. The chain couples TRBV20-1 to TRBJ2-5, with a weak D call TRBD2 (5 bases). Looked up from germline, CDR1 is DFQATT and CDR2 is SNEGSKA (reference sequence). The V and J ends lost 0 bases and 2 bases respectively, with 13 bases between them. The CDR3 loop spans 15 amino acids. The CDR3 sequence is CSAREGTSRQETQYF. The CDR3 DNA follows: TGCAGTGCTAGAGAAGGAACTAGTAGGCAAGAGACCCAGTACTTC.

In its sample, this clonotype was seen many times. This chain joins TRBV20-1 and TRBJ2-7; D is undetermined. CDR3 length: 12 residues. The ends were cut back, 3 bases at V and 2 bases at J, with 8 bases in the middle. CDR1 DFQATT and CDR2 SNEGSKA come from the germline V gene (reference sequence). CDR3 region: CSASRSTYEQYF. The CDR3 bases are TGCAGTGCTAGTAGGTCCACCTACGAGCAGTACTTC.

This clonotype appeared many times. This chain joins TRBV14 and TRBJ1-5, with D possibly matching TRBD1 (6 bases). CDR3 length: 15 residues. CDR1 and CDR2 (germline): SGHDN, FVKESK. V dropped 1 base and J dropped 4 bases, with 11 bases sitting between them. CDR3 sequence (DNA): TGTGCCAGCAGCCAAGGAATTGACAGGAATCAGCCCCAGCATTTT. Protein: CASSQGIDRNQPQHF. Supplemented by reference TRBV14 and TRBJ1-5, the full variable domain reads EAGVTQFPSHSVIEKGQTVTLRCDPISGHDNLYWYRRVMGKEIKFLLHFVKESKQDESGMPNNRFLAERTGGTYSTLKVQPAELEDSGVYFCASSQGIDRNQPQHFGDGTRLSIL.

The chain recombines TRBV7-9 with TRBJ1-6; no definite D call. CDR1 and CDR2 (germline): SEHNR, FQNEAQ (reference sequence). V was trimmed by 2 bases and J by 7 bases, leaving 12 bases between them. This CDR3 has 15 amino acids. The CDR3 is CASSLRTQINSPLHF. The CDR3 bases are TGTGCCAGCAGCTTACGAACACAGATCAATTCACCCCTCCACTTT. Filled out from reference TRBV7-9 and TRBJ1-6, the complete variable domain reads DTGVSQNPRHKITKRGQNVTFRCDPISEHNRLYWYRQTLGQGPEFLTYFQNEAQLEKSRLLSDRFSAERPKGSFSTLEIQRTEQGDSAMYLCASSLRTQINSPLHFGNGTRLTVT.

This clonotype was detected ten times or more. The CDR3 nucleotides are TGTGCCAGCAGTTACGGACAGGGCCTCAATCAGCCCCAGCATTTT. This translates into CASSYGQGLNQPQHF. The chain carries TRBV6-6 and TRBJ1-5; 8 nucleotides match TRBD1. The CDR3 is made up of 15 amino acids. V trimming: 2 bases; J trimming: 3 bases; junction bases outside the gene matches: 3. CDR1 MNHNY and CDR2 SVGAGI come from the germline V gene (reference sequence).

This clonotype was seen at least ten times. This sequence joins TRBV11-2 and TRBJ2-3, with 8 bases that match TRBD1. This CDR3 has 16 residues. Germline V gene sequence: CDR1 SGHAT, CDR2 FQNNGV. V dropped 5 bases and J dropped 0; count of bases not matched to a gene: 7. In DNA, the CDR3 is TGTGCCAGCAGCCTCGCAGGGGGCCTTAGCACAGATACGCAGTATTTT. Encoded protein: CASSLAGGLSTDTQYF. Filled out from reference TRBV11-2 and TRBJ2-3, the complete variable domain reads EAGVAQSPRYKIIEKRQSVAFWCNPISGHATLYWYQQILGQGPKLLIQFQNNGVVDDSQLPKDRFSAERLKGVDSTLKIQPAKLEDSAVYLCASSLAGGLSTDTQYFGPGTRLTVL.

The chain employs TRBV6-6 and TRBJ1-1, with 8 bases aligning to TRBD1. The trim removed 0 bases at V and 3 bases at J, leaving 9 bases unmatched. The germline CDR1 and CDR2 sequences are MNHNY and SVGAGI (reference sequence). The CDR3 spans 17 residues. The DNA for the CDR3 is TGTGCCAGCAGTTACTCGCAGGGGGCTATCTTAGACACTGAAGCTTTCTTT. Translating gives CASSYSQGAILDTEAFF.

This clonotype was detected a few times. The chain recombines TRBV20-1 with TRBJ2-3; 9 nucleotides agree with TRBD2. J was trimmed by 0 bases and V by 4 bases; bases with no gene match: 14. This CDR3 region has 18 residues. Germline V CDR1 and CDR2: DFQATT, SNEGSKA (reference sequence). CDR3 region: CSAKGSGGWNASTDTQYF. CDR3 coding DNA: TGCAGTGCTAAAGGCAGCGGGGGGTGGAACGCTAGCACAGATACGCAGTATTTT.

This clonotype was recorded at least ten times. V usage is TRBV3-1 and J usage is TRBJ2-5; possibly TRBD2 for D (6 bases). Germline lookup yields CDR1 LGHDT and CDR2 YNNKEL (reference sequence). The length of the CDR3 is 15 residues. V was shortened by 0 bases and J by 0 bases, with 8 bases between the two germline ends. CDR3 amino acids: CASSQEAGYQETQYF. The CDR3 DNA follows: TGTGCCAGCAGCCAAGAGGCGGGGTACCAAGAGACCCAGTACTTC.

This clonotype occurred many times. The rearrangement links TRBV5-1 to TRBJ2-7; unclear D gene. Per germline, CDR1 SGHRS and CDR2 YFSETQ. The CDR3 loop spans 15 amino acids. V was clipped by 0 bases and J by 2 bases, with 12 bases between them. The CDR3 bases are TGCGCCAGCAGCTTGGCGCGCAGTGGACCCTACGAGCAGTACTTC. It codes for CASSLARSGPYEQYF.

The chain links TRBV20-1 to TRBJ1-3; the D is unclear. Germline loops: CDR1 DFQATT, CDR2 SNEGSKA (reference sequence). V lost 0 bases to trimming and J lost 4 bases, with 10 bases between them. The CDR3 has 14 residues. CDR3 coding DNA: TGCAGTGCTAGAGATGGTGGTCCCGGAAACACCATATATTTT. It translates to CSARDGGPGNTIYF.

This clonotype has more than one count but fewer than ten. The V call is TRBV6-6, the J call TRBJ1-4, with TRBD1 matching 7 bases. With 2 bases clipped from V and 7 bases from J, the junction kept 4 bases outside the gene matches. The CDR3 runs to 14 residues. CDR1 is MNHNY, CDR2 SVGAGI, per germline (reference sequence). DNA of the CDR3: TGTGCCAGCAGTTACCCTGGGACAGTTGAAAAACTGTTTTTT. It specifies CASSYPGTVEKLFF.